A selection of T cell receptor beta chains follows, all from one sample in a study of T cells after yellow fever vaccination. MiXCR was run by TCRdb on the 5' RACE reads, yielding one entry per CDR3 protein. The sample gives 500,000 to 650,000 distinct CDR3 sequences, around 12% of which show up once; just under 15% is in the top ten. Sequenced material: PBMCs, taken on the day of the yellow fever booster vaccination. These receptors all stem from a man in his thirties or forties who received the YFV17D yellow fever vaccine. Both conserved end residues are part of each CDR3. The D gene is left open where the match is weak. Expanded clones are given a class, and other clones once, few, many or no size at all.

size,V,length,D,J,DNA,CDR3
few,TRBV20-1,15,.,TRBJ1-1,TGCAGTGCTAGAGATCAGGGGAATTGGGACACTGAAGCTTTCTTT,CSARDQGNWDTEAFF
many,TRBV12-5,13,.,TRBJ2-7,TGTGCTAGTGGTTTGTGGGGGTCCGGGGAGCAGTACTTC,CASGLWGSGEQYF
few,TRBV13,12,.,TRBJ2-3,TGTGCCAGCAGCTTATATAAGGATACGCAGTATTTT,CASSLYKDTQYF
few,TRBV29-1,12,.,TRBJ2-3,TGCAGCGGATCAAGGGAGAGAGATACGCAGTATTTT,CSGSRERDTQYF
.,TRBV10-3,13,TRBD1,TRBJ2-7,TGTGCCATCAGCCCGACAGGGGCACGCGAGCAGTACTTC,CAISPTGAREQYF
.,TRBV3-1,14,.,TRBJ1-2,TGTGCCAGCAGCCGACCAACTGCTAACTATGGCTACACCTTC,CASSRPTANYGYTF
few,TRBV11-2,15,.,TRBJ1-3,TGTGCCAGCAGCTTTGCGTGGAGCTCTGGAAACACCATATATTTT,CASSFAWSSGNTIYF
.,TRBV6-5,14,TRBD1,TRBJ1-5,TGTGCCAGCAGTTTCAGTCAGGGGGCTCTTCCCCAGCATTTT,CASSFSQGALPQHF
few,TRBV6-2/TRBV6-3,15,.,TRBJ2-3,TGTGCCAGCAGTTACGACGGACAGAACACAGATACGCAGTATTTT,CASSYDGQNTDTQYF
.,TRBV2,15,.,TRBJ2-1,TGTGCCAGCAGTTTACACCTGAGCTCCTACAATGAGCAGTTCTTC,CASSLHLSSYNEQFF
few,TRBV7-8,15,.,TRBJ1-6,TGTGCCAGCAGCCCGAGGCGGGACATCAGCTCACCCCTCCACTTT,CASSPRRDISSPLHF
.,TRBV29-1,13,TRBD1,TRBJ1-1,TGCAGCGGTGACAGGGGGGGGAACACTGAAGCTTTCTTT,CSGDRGGNTEAFF
many,TRBV5-1,12,.,TRBJ2-2,TGCGCCAGCAGCTTGGCCACCGGGGAGCTGTTTTTT,CASSLATGELFF
few,TRBV19,14,.,TRBJ1-1,TGTGCCAGTAGTTCGGCACGGGGGAACACTGAAGCTTTCTTT,CASSSARGNTEAFF
many,TRBV3-1,14,.,TRBJ1-1,TGTGCCAGCAGCCAAGATCTTGACAGACAAAAAGCTTTCTTT,CASSQDLDRQKAFF
many,TRBV20-1,10,.,TRBJ1-6,TGCAGTGCGGACCTCGGTCCCCTCCACTTT,CSADLGPLHF
few,TRBV10-3,18,.,TRBJ2-6,TGTGCCATCAGTGAGTCTGGCTTCAAGAGCTCTGGGGCCAACGTCCTGACTTTC,CAISESGFKSSGANVLTF